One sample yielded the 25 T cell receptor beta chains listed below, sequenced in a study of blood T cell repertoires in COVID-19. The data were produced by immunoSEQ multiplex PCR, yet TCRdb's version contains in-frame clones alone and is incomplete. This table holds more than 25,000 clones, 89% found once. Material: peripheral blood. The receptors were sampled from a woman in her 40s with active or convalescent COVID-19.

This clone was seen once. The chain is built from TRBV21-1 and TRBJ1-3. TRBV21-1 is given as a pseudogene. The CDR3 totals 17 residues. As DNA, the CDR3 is TGTGCCAGCAGCAAAGCCGGGGGTGGGGTCTCAGGAAACACCATATATTTT. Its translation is CASSKAGGGVSGNTIYF.

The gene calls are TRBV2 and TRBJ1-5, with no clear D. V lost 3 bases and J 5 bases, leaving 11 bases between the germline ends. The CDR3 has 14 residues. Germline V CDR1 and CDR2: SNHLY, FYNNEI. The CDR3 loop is CASSEGSLYQPQHF. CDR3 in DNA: TGTGCCAGCAGTGAGGGCAGCCTTTATCAGCCCCAGCATTTT.

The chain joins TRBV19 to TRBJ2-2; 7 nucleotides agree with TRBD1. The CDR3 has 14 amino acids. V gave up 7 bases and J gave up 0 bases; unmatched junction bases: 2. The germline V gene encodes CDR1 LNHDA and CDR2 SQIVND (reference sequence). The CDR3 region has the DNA TGTGCCAGTATAGGGACAGCGAACACCGGGGAGCTGTTTTTT. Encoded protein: CASIGTANTGELFF. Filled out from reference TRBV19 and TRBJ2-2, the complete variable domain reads DGGITQSPKYLFRKEGQNVTLSCEQNLNHDAMYWYRQDPGQGLRLIYYSQIVNDFQKGDIAEGYSVSREKKESFPLTVTSAQKNPTAFYLCASIGTANTGELFFGEGSRLTVL.

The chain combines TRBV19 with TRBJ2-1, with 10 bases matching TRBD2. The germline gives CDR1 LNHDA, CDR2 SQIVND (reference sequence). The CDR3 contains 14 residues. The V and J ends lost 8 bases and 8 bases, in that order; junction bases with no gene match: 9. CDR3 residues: CASALAGDRDEQFF. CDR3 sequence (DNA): TGTGCCAGTGCCCTAGCGGGAGATCGCGATGAGCAGTTCTTC.

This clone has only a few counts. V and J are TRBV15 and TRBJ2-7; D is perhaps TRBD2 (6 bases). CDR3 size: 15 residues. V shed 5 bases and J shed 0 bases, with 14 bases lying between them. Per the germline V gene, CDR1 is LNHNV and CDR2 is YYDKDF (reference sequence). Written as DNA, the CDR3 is TGTGCCACCAGCCCCCGGCAGACTAGCTCCTACGAGCAGTACTTC. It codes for CATSPRQTSSYEQYF.

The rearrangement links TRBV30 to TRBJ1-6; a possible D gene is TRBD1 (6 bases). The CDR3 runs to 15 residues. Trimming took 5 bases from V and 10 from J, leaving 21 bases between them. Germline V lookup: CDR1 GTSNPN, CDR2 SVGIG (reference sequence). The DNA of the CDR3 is TGTGCCTGGGCAGGGGCCAGGAAGGACGGATCACCCCTCCACTTT. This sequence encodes CAWAGARKDGSPLHF.

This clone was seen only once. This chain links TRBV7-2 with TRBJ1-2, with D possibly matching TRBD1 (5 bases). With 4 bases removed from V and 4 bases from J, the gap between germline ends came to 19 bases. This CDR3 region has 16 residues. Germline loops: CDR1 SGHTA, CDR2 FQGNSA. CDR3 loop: CASSSAFTGPSYGYTF. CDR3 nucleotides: TGTGCCAGCAGCTCAGCCTTTACAGGCCCTAGCTATGGCTACACCTTC.

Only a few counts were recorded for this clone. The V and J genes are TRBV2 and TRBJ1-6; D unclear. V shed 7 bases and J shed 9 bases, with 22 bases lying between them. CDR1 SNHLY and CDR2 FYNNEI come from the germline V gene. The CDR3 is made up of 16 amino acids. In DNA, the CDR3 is TGTGCCAGCATTCGTAACCCGACCATAGCGGCTTCACCCCTCCACTTT. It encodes CASIRNPTIAASPLHF.

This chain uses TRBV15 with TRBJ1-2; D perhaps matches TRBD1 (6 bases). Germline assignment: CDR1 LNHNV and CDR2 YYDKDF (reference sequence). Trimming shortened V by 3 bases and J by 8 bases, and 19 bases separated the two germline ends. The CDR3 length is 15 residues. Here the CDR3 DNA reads TGTGCCACCAGCAGGGACAGATCCCCGCTAAGGGGCTACACCTTC. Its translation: CATSRDRSPLRGYTF.

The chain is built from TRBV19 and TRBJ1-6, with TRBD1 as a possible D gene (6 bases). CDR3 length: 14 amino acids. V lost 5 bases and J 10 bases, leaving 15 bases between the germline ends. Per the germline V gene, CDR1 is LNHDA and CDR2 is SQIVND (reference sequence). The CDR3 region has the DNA TGTGCCAGTAGTTCCCCGGACAGACAATCACCCCTCCACTTT. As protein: CASSSPDRQSPLHF.

CDR3 protein: CASTTSRGNTGELFF. CDR3 coding DNA: TGTGCCAGCACCACGTCCAGGGGGAACACCGGGGAGCTGTTTTTT. This chain joins TRBV11-2 and TRBJ2-2; possibly TRBD1 for D (6 bases). CDR1 is SGHAT, CDR2 FQNNGV, per germline. V lost 7 bases, J lost 1 base, and 13 bases lay in between. The CDR3 is 15 residues long. Full variable domain (rest looked up from reference TRBV11-2 and TRBJ2-2): EAGVAQSPRYKIIEKRQSVAFWCNPISGHATLYWYQQILGQGPKLLIQFQNNGVVDDSQLPKDRFSAERLKGVDSTLKIQPAKLEDSAVYLCASTTSRGNTGELFFGEGSRLTVL.

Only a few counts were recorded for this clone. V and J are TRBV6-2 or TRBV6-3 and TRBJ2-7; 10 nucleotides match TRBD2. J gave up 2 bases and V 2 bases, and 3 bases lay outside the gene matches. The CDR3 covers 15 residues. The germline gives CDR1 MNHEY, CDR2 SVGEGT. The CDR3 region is CASSYPSGGTYEQYF. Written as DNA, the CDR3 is TGTGCCAGCAGTTACCCTAGCGGGGGTACCTACGAGCAGTACTTC.

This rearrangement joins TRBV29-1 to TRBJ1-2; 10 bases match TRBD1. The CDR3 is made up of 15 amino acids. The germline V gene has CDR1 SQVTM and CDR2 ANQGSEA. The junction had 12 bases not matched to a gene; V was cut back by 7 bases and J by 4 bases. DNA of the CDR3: TGCAGCGCCCGAGGGGGACAGGGGAACCCCTATGGCTACACCTTC. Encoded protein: CSARGGQGNPYGYTF.

CDR3 protein: CASSIGTGREDTEAFF. The CDR3 DNA follows: TGTGCCAGTAGTATTGGGACAGGGAGGGAGGACACTGAAGCTTTCTTT. The chain uses TRBV19 and TRBJ1-1; TRBD1 aligns across 9 bases. CDR1 and CDR2 (germline): LNHDA, SQIVND (reference sequence). The V segment lost 3 bases and the J segment 3 bases; nucleotides outside the gene matches: 8. CDR3 length: 16 residues.

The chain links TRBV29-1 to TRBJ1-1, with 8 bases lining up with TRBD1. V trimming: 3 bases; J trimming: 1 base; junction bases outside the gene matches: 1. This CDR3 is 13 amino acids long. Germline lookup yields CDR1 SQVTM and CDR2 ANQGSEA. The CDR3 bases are TGCAGCGTTGACCAGGGGGCGAACACTGAAGCTTTCTTT. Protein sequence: CSVDQGANTEAFF.

The CDR3 nucleotides are TGTGCCAGCAGCTTGGCCCGGGACAGGCTCTCCTACGAGCAGTACTTC. Its translation is CASSLARDRLSYEQYF. The chain is built from TRBV5-6 and TRBJ2-7; TRBD1 aligns across 8 bases. Germline V gene sequence: CDR1 SGHDT, CDR2 YYEEEE. After removal of 0 bases from V and 0 bases from J, the junction contained 5 bases not matched to a gene. The CDR3 is 16 amino acids.

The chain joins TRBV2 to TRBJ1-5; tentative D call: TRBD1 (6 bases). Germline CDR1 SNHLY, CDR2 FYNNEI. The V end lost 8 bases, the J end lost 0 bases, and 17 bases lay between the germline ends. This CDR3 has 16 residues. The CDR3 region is CASSQDSSYSNQPQHF. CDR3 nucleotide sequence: TGTGCCAGCTCCCAGGACAGTAGCTATAGCAATCAGCCCCAGCATTTT.

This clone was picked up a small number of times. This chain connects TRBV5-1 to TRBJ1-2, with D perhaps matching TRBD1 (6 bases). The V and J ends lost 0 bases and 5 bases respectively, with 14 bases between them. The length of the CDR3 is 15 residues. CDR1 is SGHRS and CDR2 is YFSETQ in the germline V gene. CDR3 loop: CASSLDAGARYGYTF. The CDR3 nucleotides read TGCGCCAGCAGCTTGGATGCGGGGGCGAGGTATGGCTACACCTTC. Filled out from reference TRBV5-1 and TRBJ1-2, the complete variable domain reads KAGVTQTPRYLIKTRGQQVTLSCSPISGHRSVSWYQQTPGQGLQFLFEYFSETQRNKGNFPGRFSGRQFSNSRSEMNVSTLELGDSALYLCASSLDAGARYGYTFGSGTRLTVV.

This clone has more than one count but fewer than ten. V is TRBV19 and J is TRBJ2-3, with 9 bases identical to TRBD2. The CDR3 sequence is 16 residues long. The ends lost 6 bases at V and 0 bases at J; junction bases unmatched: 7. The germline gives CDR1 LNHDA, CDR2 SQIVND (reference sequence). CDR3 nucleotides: TGTGCCAGTAGCGCCTGGCGGGGGGGCAGCACAGATACGCAGTATTTT. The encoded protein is CASSAWRGGSTDTQYF.

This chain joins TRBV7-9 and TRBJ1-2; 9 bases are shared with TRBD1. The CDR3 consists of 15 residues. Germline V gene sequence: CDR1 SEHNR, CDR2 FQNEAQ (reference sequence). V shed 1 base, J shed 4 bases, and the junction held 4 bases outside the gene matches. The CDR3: CASSLGGQGSYGYTF. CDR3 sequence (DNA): TGTGCCAGCAGCTTAGGAGGACAGGGGAGCTATGGCTACACCTTC.

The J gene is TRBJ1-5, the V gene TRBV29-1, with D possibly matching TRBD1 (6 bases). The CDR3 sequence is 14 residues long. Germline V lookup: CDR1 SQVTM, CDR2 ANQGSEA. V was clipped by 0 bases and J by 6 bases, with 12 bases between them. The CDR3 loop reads CSVEEGARGQPQHF. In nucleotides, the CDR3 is TGCAGCGTTGAAGAAGGGGCCAGGGGTCAGCCCCAGCATTTT.

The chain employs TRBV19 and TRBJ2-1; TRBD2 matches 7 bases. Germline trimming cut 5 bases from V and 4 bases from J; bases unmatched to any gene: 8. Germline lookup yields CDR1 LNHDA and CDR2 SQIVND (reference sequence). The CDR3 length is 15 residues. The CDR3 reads CASSVTSAAYNEQFF. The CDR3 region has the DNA TGTGCCAGTAGTGTCACTAGCGCTGCGTACAATGAGCAGTTCTTC. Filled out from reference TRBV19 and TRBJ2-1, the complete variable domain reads DGGITQSPKYLFRKEGQNVTLSCEQNLNHDAMYWYRQDPGQGLRLIYYSQIVNDFQKGDIAEGYSVSREKKESFPLTVTSAQKNPTAFYLCASSVTSAAYNEQFFGPGTRLTVL.

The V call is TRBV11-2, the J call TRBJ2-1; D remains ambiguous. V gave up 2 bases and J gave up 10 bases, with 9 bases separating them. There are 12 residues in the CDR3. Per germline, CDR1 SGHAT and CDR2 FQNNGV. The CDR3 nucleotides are TGTGCCAGCAGCTTACTATCGGAGGAGCAGTTCTTC. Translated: CASSLLSEEQFF.

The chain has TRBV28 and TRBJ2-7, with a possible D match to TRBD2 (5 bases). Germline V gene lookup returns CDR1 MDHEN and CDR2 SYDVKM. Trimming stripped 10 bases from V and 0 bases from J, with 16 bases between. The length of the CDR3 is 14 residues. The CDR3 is CAIGKGGRSYEQYF. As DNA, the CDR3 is TGTGCCATCGGGAAGGGCGGGCGCTCCTACGAGCAGTACTTC. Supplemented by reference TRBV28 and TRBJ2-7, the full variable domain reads DVKVTQSSRYLVKRTGEKVFLECVQDMDHENMFWYRQDPGLGLRLIYFSYDVKMKEKGDIPEGYSVSREKKERFSLILESASTNQTSMYLCAIGKGGRSYEQYFGPGTRLTVT.

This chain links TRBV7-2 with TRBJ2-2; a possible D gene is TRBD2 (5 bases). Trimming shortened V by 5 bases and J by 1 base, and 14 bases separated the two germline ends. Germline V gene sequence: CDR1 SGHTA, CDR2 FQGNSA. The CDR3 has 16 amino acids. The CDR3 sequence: CASSPSRGGNTGELFF. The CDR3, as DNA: TGTGCCAGCAGCCCTAGTAGAGGAGGGAACACCGGGGAGCTGTTTTTT.